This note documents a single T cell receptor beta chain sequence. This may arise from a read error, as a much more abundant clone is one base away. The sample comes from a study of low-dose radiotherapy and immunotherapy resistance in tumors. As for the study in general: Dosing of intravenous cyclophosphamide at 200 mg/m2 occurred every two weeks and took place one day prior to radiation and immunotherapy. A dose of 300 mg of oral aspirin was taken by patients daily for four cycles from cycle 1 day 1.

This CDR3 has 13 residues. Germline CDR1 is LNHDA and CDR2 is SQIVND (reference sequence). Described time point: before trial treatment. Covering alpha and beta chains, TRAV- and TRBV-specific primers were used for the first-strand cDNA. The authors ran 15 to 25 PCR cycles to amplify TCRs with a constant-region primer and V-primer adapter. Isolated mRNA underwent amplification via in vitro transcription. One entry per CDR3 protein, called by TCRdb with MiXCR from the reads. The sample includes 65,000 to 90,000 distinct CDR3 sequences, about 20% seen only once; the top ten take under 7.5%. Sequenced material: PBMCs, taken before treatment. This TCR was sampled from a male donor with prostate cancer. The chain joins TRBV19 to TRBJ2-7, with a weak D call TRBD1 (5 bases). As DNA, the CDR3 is TGTGTCAGTAGCCTTGACAGCCGCTACGAGCAGTACTTC. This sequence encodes CVSSLDSRYEQYF.